The clone carrying this T cell receptor (beta chain) was observed many times. Its antigen is currently unknown. TCRdb called the 5' RACE reads again in MiXCR, with one record for every CDR3 protein. The sample has 35,000 to 50,000 distinct CDR3 sequences; about 29% are singletons. The V segment lost 0 bases and the J segment 6 bases; nucleotides outside the gene matches: 3. CDR1 and CDR2 (germline): SGHRS, YFSETQ. The CDR3 length is 13 residues. Overall study findings and caveats: Tumor Tregs overlapped most with tumor, then blood, naive CD4+ cells.

Sequences were obtained from tumor-infiltrating memory CD4+ T cells sorted from the breast tumor. Subset defined: memory CD4+ T cells, CD4+CD45RO+CD25-. The chain links TRBV5-1 to TRBJ2-7; 7 positions match TRBD2. The source is a female donor with breast cancer. Written as DNA, the CDR3 is TGCGCCAGCAGCTTGGAAGCGGGAACCGAGCAGTACTTC. Translation: CASSLEAGTEQYF.